One and the same sample provided the 13 T cell receptor beta chains below, sequenced in a study of T cell responses to AZD1222 COVID-19 vaccine. The table came from immunoSEQ multiplex PCR; TCRdb's copy has only in-frame clones and leaves some out. The top ten hold 5.4% of the sample, which has approximately 140,000 clones, nearly 95% seen once. The material was peripheral blood, obtained on day 0 of AZD1222 vaccination. Receptor source: an adult in good health.

The chain has TRBV5-6 and TRBJ2-7, with unresolved D. Trimming removed 0 bases at V and 2 bases at J, with 6 bases between. Germline CDR1 and CDR2: SGHDT and YYEEEE. This CDR3 spans 13 amino acids. CDR3 sequence reads: CASSLGITYEQYF. The DNA of the CDR3 is TGTGCCAGCAGCTTGGGGATTACCTACGAGCAGTACTTC.

In its sample, this clone was seen once. The chain carries TRBV6-2 or TRBV6-3 and TRBJ1-2, with D unclear. The CDR3 covers 12 residues. CDR1 and CDR2 from the germline V gene are MNHEY and SVGEGT. Trimming left V 4 bases short and J 8 bases short, with 11 bases between. The CDR3 DNA reads TGTGCCAGCAGTTTTAGTATGTCCGGCTACACCTTC. This gives the protein CASSFSMSGYTF.

V gene TRBV5-1 combines with J gene TRBJ2-1; possibly TRBD2 for D (6 bases). The CDR3 sequence is 14 residues long. CDR1 is SGHRS, CDR2 YFSETQ, per germline. The V and J ends lost 4 bases and 4 bases respectively, with 12 bases between them. CDR3 in amino acids: CASSPSGGYNEQFF. In nucleotides, the CDR3 is TGCGCCAGCAGCCCCAGTGGGGGGTACAATGAGCAGTTCTTC.

The chain couples TRBV7-2 to TRBJ2-5; D call uncertain. With 5 bases removed from V and 2 bases from J, the gap between germline ends came to 9 bases. Germline loops: CDR1 SGHTA, CDR2 FQGNSA. The length of the CDR3 is 13 residues. The CDR3 loop is CASSILGQETQYF. In DNA, the CDR3 is TGTGCCAGCAGCATCTTAGGGCAAGAGACCCAGTACTTC.

The chain uses TRBV29-1 and TRBJ2-7; D unresolved. The V gene's germline CDR1 is SQVTM and CDR2 ANQGSEA. The CDR3 spans 13 residues. V was pared by 2 bases and J by 4 bases, with 12 bases between. CDR3 bases: TGCAGCGTTGAATGGCTTATTTCGTACGAGCAGTACTTC. Translation: CSVEWLISYEQYF.

This chain joins TRBV6-6 and TRBJ1-2; a possible D gene is TRBD1 (5 bases). V was cut by 8 bases and J by 2 bases, with 9 bases left in between. Germline loops: CDR1 MNHNY, CDR2 SVGAGI (reference sequence). There are 12 residues in the CDR3. DNA for the CDR3: TGTGCCAGCGGGGGGTCGAACTATGGCTACACCTTC. This codes for CASGGSNYGYTF.

The chain carries TRBV5-4 and TRBJ2-3; TRBD2 matches 9 bases. CDR1 is SGHNT, CDR2 YYREEE, per germline (reference sequence). V shed 2 bases and J 3 bases; nucleotides not matched to a gene: 1. The CDR3 runs 14 residues. CDR3 in DNA: TGTGCCAGCAGCTTTAGCGGGGGAACAGATACGCAGTATTTT. It yields the protein CASSFSGGTDTQYF.

The sample holds one count of this clone. The chain is built from TRBV5-5 and TRBJ1-1; D remains ambiguous. This CDR3 is built from 13 residues. The V gene's germline CDR1 is SGHKS and CDR2 YYEKEE (reference sequence). Trimming stripped 3 bases from V and 1 base from J, with 7 bases between. The CDR3 DNA reads as TGTGCCAGCAGCTATCGGGAGAACACTGAAGCTTTCTTT. Translated, it gives CASSYRENTEAFF.

The genes are TRBV6-5 and TRBJ2-1; a weak D match, TRBD2 (6 bases). Germline V gene lookup returns CDR1 MNHEY and CDR2 SVGAGI. V shed 4 bases and J shed 2 bases, with 9 bases lying between them. The CDR3 extends over 14 amino acids. The CDR3 DNA sequence: TGTGCCAGCAGTTTTCTAGCGACCTACAATGAGCAGTTCTTC. Encoded protein: CASSFLATYNEQFF.

The chain has TRBV18 and TRBJ1-2; D is unclear. There are 13 residues in the CDR3. Per germline, CDR1 KGHSH and CDR2 LQKENI. The V and J ends lost 5 bases and 7 bases respectively, with 14 bases between them. The CDR3 sequence is CASSARGEVGYTF. Written as DNA, the CDR3 is TGTGCCAGCTCAGCCCGCGGGGAGGTTGGCTACACCTTC.

The rearrangement joins TRBV29-1 to TRBJ1-2, with no clear D. The ends were cut back, 0 bases at V and 4 bases at J, with 15 bases in the middle. There are 15 residues in the CDR3. The germline V gene encodes CDR1 SQVTM and CDR2 ANQGSEA. The CDR3: CSVEDRAGVGYGYTF. Here the CDR3 DNA reads TGCAGCGTTGAAGATCGAGCCGGGGTCGGCTATGGCTACACCTTC.

This chain uses TRBV19 with TRBJ1-2, with 8 positions matching TRBD1. The CDR3 totals 16 residues. The germline V gene has CDR1 LNHDA and CDR2 SQIVND (reference sequence). With V trimmed by 11 bases and J by 4 bases, 18 bases remained unmatched. CDR3 bases: TGTGCCTCGCAGGGGGCAGCCAATACCGTGGGCTATGGCTACACCTTC. Translating gives CASQGAANTVGYGYTF. The full variable domain, completed using reference TRBV19 and TRBJ1-2, is DGGITQSPKYLFRKEGQNVTLSCEQNLNHDAMYWYRQDPGQGLRLIYYSQIVNDFQKGDIAEGYSVSREKKESFPLTVTSAQKNPTAFYLCASQGAANTVGYGYTFGSGTRLTVV.

The chain uses TRBV9 and TRBJ2-7; D is possibly TRBD1 (5 bases). The V and J ends lost 3 bases and 7 bases respectively, with 23 bases between them. There are 16 residues in the CDR3. Germline CDR1 is SGDLS and CDR2 is YYNGEE. The CDR3 sequence: CASSANSGSLFREQYF. CDR3 DNA sequence: TGTGCCAGCAGCGCCAATTCAGGGTCTCTGTTCCGTGAGCAGTACTTC.